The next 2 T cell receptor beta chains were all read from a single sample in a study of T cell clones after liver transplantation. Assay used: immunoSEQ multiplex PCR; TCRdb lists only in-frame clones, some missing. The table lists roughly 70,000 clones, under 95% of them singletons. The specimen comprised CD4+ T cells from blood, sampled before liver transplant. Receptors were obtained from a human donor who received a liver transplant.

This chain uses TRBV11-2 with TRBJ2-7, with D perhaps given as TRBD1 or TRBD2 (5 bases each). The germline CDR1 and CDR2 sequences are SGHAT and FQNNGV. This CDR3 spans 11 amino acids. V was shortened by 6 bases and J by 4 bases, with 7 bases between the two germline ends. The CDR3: CASSGGYEQYF. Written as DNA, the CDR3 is TGTGCCAGCAGTGGGGGTTACGAGCAGTACTTC. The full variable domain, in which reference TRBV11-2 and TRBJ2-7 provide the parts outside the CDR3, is EAGVAQSPRYKIIEKRQSVAFWCNPISGHATLYWYQQILGQGPKLLIQFQNNGVVDDSQLPKDRFSAERLKGVDSTLKIQPAKLEDSAVYLCASSGGYEQYFGPGTRLTVT.

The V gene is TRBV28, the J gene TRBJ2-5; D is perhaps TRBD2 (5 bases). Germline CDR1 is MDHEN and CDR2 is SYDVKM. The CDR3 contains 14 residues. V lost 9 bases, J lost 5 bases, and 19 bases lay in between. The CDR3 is CASGRTGPTETQYF. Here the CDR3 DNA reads TGTGCCAGTGGAAGGACTGGTCCGACGGAGACCCAGTACTTC.